This TCR beta chain was profiled in a study of cytomegalovirus exposure and HLA in healthy donors. Study-level findings and limits: In a later analysis, TCR beta V- and J-gene trimming showed a link to a missense DCLRE1C variant. Associated with cytomegalovirus, according to the listing, were some 180 TCR beta chains. Earlier analysis looked at TCR beta V segments, and most were productive about 87% or about 30% of the time.

The CDR3 contains 14 residues. Germline V gives CDR1 SGHTA, CDR2 FQGNSA. The V end lost 10 bases, the J end lost 5 bases, and 20 bases lay between the germline ends. On this clone itself: Its antigen is unknown.

A multiplex PCR was run with 60 Vbeta primers and 13 Jbeta primers. Original analysis: Later work found 80 million to 85 million unique TCR beta chains, with roughly 11 million shared. Using immunoSEQ multiplex PCR, the repertoire was profiled, and TCRdb retains in-frame clones only, with some absent. The D gene and trimming were derived from the DNA, and the V and J assignments and clone size from that table. The data include about 54,000 clones; the top ten clones carry approximately 6.8%. The receptor comes from a woman between 35 and 50 years old in good health and CMV-seronegative. Source material: PBMCs. This chain links TRBV7-2 with TRBJ1-2; tentative D call: TRBD1 (6 bases). CDR3 sequence: CAIRLGGGLYGYTF. The DNA of the CDR3 is TGTGCCATTCGCCTTGGCGGGGGCTTGTATGGCTACACCTTC. Looking up the rest from reference TRBV7-2 and TRBJ1-2 gives the full variable domain: GAGVSQSPSNKVTEKGKDVELRCDPISGHTALYWYRQSLGQGLEFLIYFQGNSAPDKSGLPSDRFSAERTGGSVSTLTIQRTQQEDSAVYLCAIRLGGGLYGYTFGSGTRLTVV.